These 9 T cell receptor beta chains came from one sample sequenced in a study of response to subunit inactivated influenza vaccine. In TCRdb, the RT-PCR reads were re-called with MiXCR into one record per CDR3 protein. The profile shows 200,000 to 300,000 distinct CDR3 sequences, 12% of them singletons. This specimen consisted of non-naive T cells sorted from PBMCs, obtained 14 days before vaccination. These receptors were collected from a man in his forties or fifties who received an inactivated influenza vaccine.

This clonotype was found many times. The chain employs TRBV5-1 and TRBJ2-4; the D gene could be TRBD1 or TRBD2 (5 bases each). The CDR3 contains 17 residues. Germline CDR1 is SGHRS and CDR2 is YFSETQ. The V end was cut by 4 bases, the J end by 0 bases, with 17 bases between. The CDR3 bases are TGCGCCAGCAGCCTAGGGGAAGGGAGACTAGCCAAAAACATTCAGTACTTC. Its protein is CASSLGEGRLAKNIQYF. Variable domain in full (rest from reference TRBV5-1 and TRBJ2-4): KAGVTQTPRYLIKTRGQQVTLSCSPISGHRSVSWYQQTPGQGLQFLFEYFSETQRNKGNFPGRFSGRQFSNSRSEMNVSTLELGDSALYLCASSLGEGRLAKNIQYFGAGTRLSVL.

This clonotype was seen only a few times. The chain is built from TRBV30 and TRBJ2-3; 12 bases agree with TRBD2. The V gene end was trimmed by 3 bases and the J gene end by 4 bases; junction bases not matched to a gene: 5. This CDR3 region has 15 residues. Germline loops: CDR1 GTSNPN, CDR2 SVGIG (reference sequence). The DNA of the CDR3 is TGTGCCTGGAGCCCCGCTAGCGGGGGGGCAGATACGCAGTATTTT. This codes for CAWSPASGGADTQYF.

The chain recombines TRBV7-2 with TRBJ2-5; no clear D. The germline gives CDR1 SGHTA, CDR2 FQGNSA. The V and J ends lost 3 bases and 7 bases respectively, with 12 bases between them. The CDR3 loop spans 13 amino acids. CDR3 bases: TGTGCCAGCAGCTTGGTGGGTCGGGCGACCCAGTACTTC. Translated: CASSLVGRATQYF.

V is TRBV4-3 and J is TRBJ2-3, with a possible D match to TRBD1 (5 bases). V dropped 0 bases and J dropped 0 bases, with 10 bases sitting between them. Germline assignment: CDR1 LGHNA and CDR2 YSLEER. This CDR3 spans 16 amino acids. As DNA, the CDR3 is TGCGCCAGCAGCCAAGATCTCGGACAAAGCACAGATACGCAGTATTTT. Protein sequence: CASSQDLGQSTDTQYF.

This clonotype was seen many times. The chain couples TRBV28 to TRBJ2-2; D unclear. The V end lost 3 bases, the J end lost 6 bases, and 11 bases lay between the germline ends. In germline, CDR1 is MDHEN, CDR2 SYDVKM. This CDR3 has 14 residues. The CDR3 bases are TGTGCCAGCAGTTTGAATCACCGAGCCGGGGAGCTGTTTTTT. Residues: CASSLNHRAGELFF.

At least ten counts were recorded for this clonotype. The chain uses TRBV27 and TRBJ2-7; TRBD1 aligns across 7 bases. The CDR3 consists of 15 residues. Looked up from germline, CDR1 is MNHEY and CDR2 is SMNVEV (reference sequence). With V trimmed by 6 bases and J by 0 bases, 8 bases remained unmatched. The CDR3: CASSPTGASSYEQYF. CDR3 nucleotide sequence: TGTGCCAGCAGCCCTACAGGGGCGAGCTCCTACGAGCAGTACTTC.

This clonotype was picked up many times. CDR3 DNA sequence: TGCGCCAGCAGCTCACTTGGCCTAGGGCAGAACACTGAAGCTTTCTTT. As protein: CASSSLGLGQNTEAFF. V is TRBV5-1 and J is TRBJ1-1, with D hard to call. In germline, CDR1 is SGHRS, CDR2 YFSETQ. This CDR3 has 16 amino acids. V was trimmed by 3 bases and J by 1 base, leaving 16 bases between them.

The table lists this clonotype with many counts. J is TRBJ2-3 and V is TRBV27; TRBD1 matches 7 bases. CDR3 length equals 15 residues. J gave up 6 bases and V 5 bases, and 11 bases lay outside the gene matches. The germline gives CDR1 MNHEY, CDR2 SMNVEV (reference sequence). CDR3 in DNA: TGTGCCAGCAGTGGGACAGCATTAGCTGGGGATACGCAGTATTTT. It encodes CASSGTALAGDTQYF.

The chain links TRBV20-1 to TRBJ2-7; TRBD2 is a possible D gene (6 bases). The CDR3 totals 14 residues. The germline V gene encodes CDR1 DFQATT and CDR2 SNEGSKA (reference sequence). Trimming shortened V by 4 bases and J by 3 bases, and 16 bases separated the two germline ends. This chain's CDR3 is CSANGGVLGYEQYF. CDR3 DNA: TGCAGTGCTAACGGCGGGGTTCTAGGCTACGAGCAGTACTTC.